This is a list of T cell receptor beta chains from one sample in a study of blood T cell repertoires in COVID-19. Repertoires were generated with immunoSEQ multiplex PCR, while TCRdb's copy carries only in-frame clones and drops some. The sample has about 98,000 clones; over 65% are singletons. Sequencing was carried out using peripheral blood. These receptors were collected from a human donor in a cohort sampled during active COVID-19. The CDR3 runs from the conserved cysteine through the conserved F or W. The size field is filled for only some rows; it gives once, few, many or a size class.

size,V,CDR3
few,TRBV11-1,CASSLDPRGTAGELFF
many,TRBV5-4,CASSSFGGYTF
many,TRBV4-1,CASSHPRYRLGNQPQHF
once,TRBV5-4,CASSWTSDNEQFF
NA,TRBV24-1,CATAESETQYF
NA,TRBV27,CASSRGQVGYEQYF
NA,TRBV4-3,CASSVLGGYFNYGYTF
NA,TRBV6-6,CASSYPRGSSSYEQYF
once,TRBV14,CASRAPGQGPLGDINEQFF
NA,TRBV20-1,CSASLASGVTEQFF
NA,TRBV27,CASSLTRGMRETQYF
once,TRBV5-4,CASRRSGQGVGYTF
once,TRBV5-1,CASSLRSITTNEKLFF
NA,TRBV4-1,CASRRTGRDEKLFF
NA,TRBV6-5,CASRGGPNQPQHF
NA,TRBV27,CASSSTRLAGDTDTQYF
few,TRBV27,CASRSYVYSYNSPLHF
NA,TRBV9,CASSAGGGTTYNEQFF
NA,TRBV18,CASGQPDGYGYTF
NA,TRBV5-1,CASSSGQGGSYNSPLHF
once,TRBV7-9,CASSLTTGLATQYF
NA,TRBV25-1,CASSPDRKNTEAFF
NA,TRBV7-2,CASSSNRAGRETQYF
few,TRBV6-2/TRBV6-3,CASSYVRDTGYTF
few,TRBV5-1,CASSIGQGTNTIYF
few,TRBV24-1,CATSDPRDRALEQYF
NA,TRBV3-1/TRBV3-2,CASSQGYPTEQPQHF
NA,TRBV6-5,CASRAGTSISTIYF
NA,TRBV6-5,CASVKQQSSYNEQFF
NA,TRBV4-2,CASSQMGAGVDTEAFF
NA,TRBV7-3,CASSPNPRRDSQETQYF
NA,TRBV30,CAWGGQGNYGYTF
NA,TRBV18,CASRGPGTGQTTPGKLFF
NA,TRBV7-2,CASSLSQGGYGYTF
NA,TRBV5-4,CASSLDQGAFYEQYF
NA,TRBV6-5,CASSYPKGGTYEQYF
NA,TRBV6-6,CASSTAGQYNEQFF
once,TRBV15,CATSKDSNTEAFF
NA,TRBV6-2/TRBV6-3,CASSHIPGLVGPTRTDTQYF